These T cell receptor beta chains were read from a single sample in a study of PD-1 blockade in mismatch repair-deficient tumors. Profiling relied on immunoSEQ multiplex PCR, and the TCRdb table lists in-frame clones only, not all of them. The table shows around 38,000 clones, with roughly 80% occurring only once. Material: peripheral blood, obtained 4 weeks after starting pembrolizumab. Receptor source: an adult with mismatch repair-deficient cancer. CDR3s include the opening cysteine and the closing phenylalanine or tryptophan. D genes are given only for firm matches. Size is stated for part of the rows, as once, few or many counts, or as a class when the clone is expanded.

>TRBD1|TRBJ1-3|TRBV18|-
CASSPDRGGNTIYF
TGTGCCAGCTCACCTGACAGGGGTGGAAACACCATATATTTT
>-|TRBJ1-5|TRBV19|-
CASSRKLRTLSNQPQHF
TGTGCCAGTAGTCGGAAGCTAAGGACTCTAAGCAATCAGCCCCAGCATTTT
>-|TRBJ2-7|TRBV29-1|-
CSVEFSEGFDSYEQYF
TGCAGCGTTGAGTTCTCAGAGGGGTTTGACTCCTACGAGCAGTACTTC
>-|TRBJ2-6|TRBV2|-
CASSVGLGANVLTF
TGTGCCAGCAGTGTGGGGCTTGGGGCCAACGTCCTGACTTTC
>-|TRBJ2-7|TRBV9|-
CASSVGGAGSLYEQYF
TGTGCCAGCAGCGTAGGTGGGGCGGGGTCCCTTTACGAGCAGTACTTC
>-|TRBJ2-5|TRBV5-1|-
CASSPDLSGSTKTQYF
TGCGCCAGCAGCCCCGATTTAAGCGGGTCGACAAAGACCCAGTACTTC
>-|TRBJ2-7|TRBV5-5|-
CASSLAGASGEQYF
TGTGCCAGCAGCCTCGCGGGGGCATCGGGGGAGCAGTACTTC
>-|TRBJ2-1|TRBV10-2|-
CASSRGYNEQFF
TGCGCCAGTTCTAGGGGCTACAATGAGCAGTTCTTC
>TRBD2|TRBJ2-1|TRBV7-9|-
CASRTAGGGYNEQFF
TGTGCCAGCAGGACAGCGGGAGGGGGCTACAATGAGCAGTTCTTC
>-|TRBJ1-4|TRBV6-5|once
CASSYHGTNEKLFF
TGTGCCAGCAGTTACCACGGAACTAATGAAAAACTGTTTTTT
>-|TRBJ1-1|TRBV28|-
CASSREGFMNTEAFF
TGTGCCAGCAGTCGGGAGGGGTTCATGAACACTGAAGCTTTCTTT
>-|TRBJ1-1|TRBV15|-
CATSRDLMRSTEAFF
TGTGCCACCAGCAGAGATCTAATGAGGAGCACTGAAGCTTTCTTT
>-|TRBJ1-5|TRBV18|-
CASSLNREANQPQHF
TGTGCCAGCTCACTTAACAGGGAGGCCAATCAGCCCCAGCATTTT
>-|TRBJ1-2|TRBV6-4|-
CASSDSDNYGYTF
TGTGCCAGCAGTGACTCGGACAACTATGGCTACACCTTC
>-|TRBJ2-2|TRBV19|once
CASRGRAGELFF
TGTGCCAGTAGAGGGAGAGCCGGGGAGCTGTTTTTT
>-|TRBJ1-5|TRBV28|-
CASSPDRKDQPQHF
TGTGCCAGCAGCCCCGACAGGAAGGATCAGCCCCAGCATTTT
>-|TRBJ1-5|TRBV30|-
CAWSVRWDQPQHF
TGTGCCTGGAGTGTACGGTGGGATCAGCCCCAGCATTTT
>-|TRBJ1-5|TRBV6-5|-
CASSGGGGQGQPQHF
TGTGCCAGCAGTGGGGGTGGGGGCCAAGGTCAGCCCCAGCATTTT
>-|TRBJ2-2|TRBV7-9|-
CAAGRTGELFF
TGTGCCGCGGGGAGGACCGGGGAGCTGTTTTTT
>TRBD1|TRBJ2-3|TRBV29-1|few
CSVDTGADTQYF
TGCAGCGTTGACACAGGGGCAGATACGCAGTATTTT
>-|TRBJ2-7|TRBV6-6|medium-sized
CASSQPLSPYEQYF
TGTGCCAGCAGCCAACCATTAAGTCCCTACGAGCAGTACTTC
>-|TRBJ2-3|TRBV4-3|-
CASSQDGRHTDTQYF
TGCGCCAGCAGCCAAGACGGGAGACACACAGATACGCAGTATTTT
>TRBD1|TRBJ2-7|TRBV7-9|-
CASSRGDRGLEQYF
TGTGCCAGCAGCCGCGGGGACAGGGGGCTGGAGCAGTACTTC
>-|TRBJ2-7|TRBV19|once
CASSPGQNYEQYF
TGTGCCAGTAGCCCTGGGCAGAACTACGAGCAGTACTTC
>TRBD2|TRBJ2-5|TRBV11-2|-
CASSLGASGKGETQYF
TGTGCCAGCAGCTTAGGTGCTAGCGGGAAGGGAGAGACCCAGTACTTC
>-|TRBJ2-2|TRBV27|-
CASSWGETGELFF
TGTGCCAGCAGCTGGGGGGAAACCGGGGAGCTGTTTTTT
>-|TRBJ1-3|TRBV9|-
CASSVEAGGGRGNTIYF
TGTGCCAGCAGCGTAGAGGCCGGGGGAGGGCGGGGAAACACCATATATTTT
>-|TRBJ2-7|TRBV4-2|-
CASSQDPQSYEQYF
TGTGCCAGCAGCCAAGATCCCCAATCTTACGAGCAGTACTTC
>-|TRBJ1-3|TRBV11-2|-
CASSLINRISGNTIYF
TGTGCCAGCAGCTTAATAAACCGAATCTCTGGAAACACCATATATTTT
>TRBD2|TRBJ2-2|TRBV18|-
CASSPPGLAANTGELFF
TGTGCCAGCTCACCACCGGGACTAGCGGCAAACACCGGGGAGCTGTTTTTT
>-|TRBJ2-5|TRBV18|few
CASSPRADQETQYF
TGTGCCAGCTCACCAAGGGCAGATCAAGAGACCCAGTACTTC
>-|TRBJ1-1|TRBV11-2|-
CASSLGGGFGTEAFF
TGTGCCAGCAGCTTAGGTGGGGGTTTCGGCACTGAAGCTTTCTTT